Listed here are 18 T cell receptor beta chains from one sample, sequenced in a study of CD8+ T cells in alopecia areata. Described treatment: oral pan-JAK inhibitor, 5-10 mg twice daily. As the sequencing template, cDNA was produced by extracting RNA and reverse transcribing it. Produced via immunoSEQ multiplex PCR; TCRdb's table is partial and in-frame only. This sample carries 110,000 or so clones, roughly three fifths of them seen once, and the ten largest clones take 3% to 4%. This specimen was CD4+ T cells sorted from blood, taken at week 24, from a patient treated with tofacitinib. These TCRs come from a human donor with alopecia areata.

The V and J genes are TRBV29-1 and TRBJ2-7; possible D gene TRBD2, 5 bases. CDR1 is SQVTM, CDR2 ANQGSEA, per germline. The length of the CDR3 is 14 residues. Between the trimmed V and J ends, which lost 6 bases and 0 bases, there was a span of 15 bases. CDR3 DNA: TGCAGCGTCTTGGGAGCTACAAGCTCCTACGAGCAGTACTTC. Translating gives CSVLGATSSYEQYF.

The V and J genes are TRBV28 and TRBJ1-2, with TRBD1 matching over 8 bases. J gave up 5 bases and V 4 bases, and 6 bases lay outside the gene matches. The CDR3 spans 14 residues. CDR1 and CDR2 from the germline V gene are MDHEN and SYDVKM. The CDR3 reads CASSWADRVYGYTF. The CDR3 DNA reads as TGTGCCAGCAGTTGGGCGGACAGGGTGTATGGCTACACCTTC.

This chain links TRBV30 with TRBJ1-5; D gene ambiguous. Germline V gene data show CDR1 as GTSNPN and CDR2 as SVGIG (reference sequence). There are 15 residues in the CDR3. V was trimmed by 3 bases and J by 5 bases, leaving 17 bases between them. CDR3 DNA: TGTGCCTGGAGCACGAAAGGGTGGTCGGATCAGCCCCAGCATTTT. Protein sequence: CAWSTKGWSDQPQHF.

This chain links TRBV29-1 with TRBJ1-1; D is ambiguous. Germline V gives CDR1 SQVTM, CDR2 ANQGSEA. Trimming removed 2 bases from V and 8 bases from J, with 15 bases in between. CDR3 length: 13 residues. DNA of the CDR3: TGCAGCGTTGAAAGGCAGTTAGGTCGGGAAGCTTTCTTT. Translating gives CSVERQLGREAFF.

The chain is built from TRBV20-1 and TRBJ2-5, with D unclear. In germline, CDR1 is DFQATT, CDR2 SNEGSKA (reference sequence). The CDR3 is 11 residues long. V gave up 8 bases and J gave up 0 bases, with 7 bases separating them. DNA for the CDR3: TGCAGTCCGCAGAACCAAGAGACCCAGTACTTC. Translation gives CSPQNQETQYF.

This chain uses TRBV5-6 with TRBJ1-5; D possibly corresponds to TRBD1 (5 bases). Trimming stripped 1 base from V and 2 bases from J, with 10 bases between. The CDR3 is 15 amino acids. Germline CDR1 is SGHDT and CDR2 is YYEEEE. The CDR3 region is CASSLWGVGNQPQHF. CDR3 bases: TGTGCCAGCAGCTTGTGGGGGGTGGGCAATCAGCCCCAGCATTTT.

The count of this clone is one. The V and J genes are TRBV7-8 and TRBJ2-2, with 14 bases identical to TRBD2. Germline assignment: CDR1 SGHVS and CDR2 FQNEAQ. CDR3 length: 19 residues. The trim removed 3 bases at V and 0 bases at J, leaving 6 bases unmatched. The CDR3, as DNA: TGTGCCAGCAGCTTCTCCAGGACTAGCGGGGGGACGAACACCGGGGAGCTGTTTTTT. Its translation: CASSFSRTSGGTNTGELFF.

The chain carries TRBV7-9 and TRBJ2-7; maybe TRBD1 (5 bases). The germline V gene encodes CDR1 SEHNR and CDR2 FQNEAQ (reference sequence). This CDR3 contains 13 residues. V was cut by 4 bases and J by 3 bases, with 10 bases left in between. The CDR3: CASSSTELYEQYF. The CDR3 DNA sequence: TGTGCCAGCAGCTCGACAGAGCTCTACGAGCAGTACTTC.

As to this clone: Other nucleotide sequences from this sample produce the same CDR3. The CDR3 here is CASSLGQSNSPLHF. CDR3 DNA: TGTGCCAGCTCACTCGGACAGAGTAATTCACCCCTCCACTTT. This chain joins TRBV18 and TRBJ1-6, with D perhaps TRBD1 (6 bases). There are 14 residues in the CDR3. Germline V lookup: CDR1 KGHSH, CDR2 LQKENI. Between the trimmed V and J ends, which lost 4 bases and 6 bases, there was a span of 10 bases.

The chain uses TRBV27 and TRBJ1-1; D uncertain. Germline V lookup: CDR1 MNHEY, CDR2 SMNVEV (reference sequence). Trimming removed 5 bases at V and 3 bases at J, with 13 bases between. CDR3 length: 14 amino acids. The CDR3 sequence: CASSPWTGDTEAFF. In DNA form, the CDR3 reads TGTGCCAGCAGTCCCTGGACGGGAGACACTGAAGCTTTCTTT.

This clone was recorded a few times. The rearrangement uses TRBV11-2 and TRBJ2-1, with a possible D match to TRBD1 (6 bases). The V gene lost 6 bases and the J gene lost 7 bases, with 16 bases spanning the gap. Germline-derived CDR1 and CDR2 are SGHAT and FQNNGV. The CDR3 is made up of 14 amino acids. CDR3 sequence (DNA): TGTGCCAGCAGACGACTTGACAGGCAAAATGAGCAGTTCTTC. Translating it yields CASRRLDRQNEQFF.

This sequence joins TRBV7-2 and TRBJ2-3; TRBD1 aligns across 7 bases. This CDR3 has 15 residues. Unmatched junction bases numbered 14, after V lost 6 bases and J lost 8 bases. Per the germline V gene, CDR1 is SGHTA and CDR2 is FQGNSA. CDR3 sequence (DNA): TGTGCCAGCAGTTCCCTCAAGACAGGGTTTGGTACGCAGTATTTT. As protein: CASSSLKTGFGTQYF.

V and J are TRBV4-1 and TRBJ1-2; no clear D. The CDR3 has 17 residues. Trimming took off 2 bases at V and 10 bases at J, with 26 bases between the two ends. Germline V gene data show CDR1 as MGHRA and CDR2 as YSYEKL. The CDR3 here is CASSQPLEKIRRDDYTF. DNA for the CDR3: TGCGCCAGCAGCCAACCCCTTGAGAAGATCAGGCGTGATGACTACACCTTC.

This clone was seen only a few times. This rearrangement joins TRBV6-5 to TRBJ1-2; 10 bases align to TRBD1. The CDR3 contains 15 residues. The ends lost 5 bases at V and 7 bases at J; junction bases unmatched: 10. The V gene's germline CDR1 is MNHEY and CDR2 SVGAGI. CDR3 in amino acids: CASSTPGQGFPGYTF. The DNA of the CDR3 is TGTGCCAGCAGTACCCCGGGACAGGGGTTTCCTGGCTACACCTTC.

The rearrangement uses TRBV11-2 and TRBJ2-7; the D is unclear. This CDR3 is 11 amino acids long. Trimming pared 5 bases from V and 9 bases from J, leaving 11 bases between. Germline loops: CDR1 SGHAT, CDR2 FQNNGV. The CDR3 region is CASSLDIGQYF. In DNA, the CDR3 is TGTGCCAGCAGCCTGGATATCGGGCAGTACTTC. The whole variable domain, remainder taken from reference TRBV11-2 and TRBJ2-7, is EAGVAQSPRYKIIEKRQSVAFWCNPISGHATLYWYQQILGQGPKLLIQFQNNGVVDDSQLPKDRFSAERLKGVDSTLKIQPAKLEDSAVYLCASSLDIGQYFGPGTRLTVT.

The rearrangement uses TRBV4-3 and TRBJ1-1, with TRBD1 as a possible D gene (6 bases). CDR3 size: 16 residues. The germline V and J ends were trimmed by 1 base and 0 bases, with 12 bases remaining between them. Germline loops: CDR1 LGHNA, CDR2 YSLEER. The CDR3, as DNA: TGCGCCAGCAGCCAAGGACAGGTGGGCATGAACACTGAAGCTTTCTTT. It codes for CASSQGQVGMNTEAFF.

The gene calls are TRBV15 and TRBJ1-6; D is possibly TRBD1 (5 bases). The germline V gene encodes CDR1 LNHNV and CDR2 YYDKDF (reference sequence). CDR3 length equals 16 residues. V was trimmed by 5 bases and J by 10 bases, leaving 21 bases between them. CDR3 residues: CATSLTRTRNDSPLHF. The CDR3 region has the DNA TGTGCCACCAGCCTCACCCGGACAAGAAACGACTCACCCCTCCACTTT.

CDR3 protein: CAWTPLYGYTF. CDR3 coding DNA: TGTGCCTGGACGCCCCTCTATGGCTACACCTTC. This sequence joins TRBV30 and TRBJ1-2; D gene uncertain. Germline CDR1 is GTSNPN and CDR2 is SVGIG (reference sequence). V dropped 4 bases and J dropped 4 bases, with 7 bases sitting between them. This CDR3 has 11 residues.